The source of this TCR beta chain is a study of blood T cell repertoires in COVID-19. Turning to the study itself: Material from acute and convalescent COVID-19 was sourced from the United States, Italy and Spain. T cells, B-cell-depleted T cells, or PBMCs provided the cDNA or gDNA that served as material.

Authors' methods: How many nucleated cells were present was estimated from reference gene primer amplification. TCRdb keeps only in-frame clones here, not all; method: immunoSEQ multiplex PCR. Clone size and the V and J calls come from that table; the DNA yielded D and trimming. The sample yields some 530,000 clones, approximately 83% seen once. The trim removed 3 bases at V and 4 bases at J, leaving 6 bases unmatched. Germline V gene sequence: CDR1 SGHRS, CDR2 YFSETQ. The CDR3 totals 16 residues. The gene calls are TRBV5-1 and TRBJ2-1, with 11 bases fitting TRBD2. This receptor was obtained from a human donor in a cohort sampled during active COVID-19. The sample taken for sequencing was peripheral blood. This chain's CDR3 is CASSSTSGSEYNEQFF. Written as DNA, the CDR3 is TGCGCCAGCAGCTCCACTAGCGGGAGTGAATACAATGAGCAGTTCTTC.